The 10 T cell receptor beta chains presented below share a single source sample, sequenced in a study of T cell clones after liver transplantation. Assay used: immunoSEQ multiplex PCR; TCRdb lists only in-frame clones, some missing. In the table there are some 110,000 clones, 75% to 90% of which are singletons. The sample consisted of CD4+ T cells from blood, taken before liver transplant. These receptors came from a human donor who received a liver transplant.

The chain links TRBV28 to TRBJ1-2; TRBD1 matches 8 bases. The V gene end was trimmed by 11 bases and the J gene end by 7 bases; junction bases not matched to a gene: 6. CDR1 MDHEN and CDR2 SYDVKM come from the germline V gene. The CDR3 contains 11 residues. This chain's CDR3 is CACGQGFGYTF. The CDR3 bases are TGTGCCTGTGGACAGGGATTTGGCTACACCTTC.

This CDR3 is CASSPPGHNEQFF. In DNA, the CDR3 is TGTGCCAGCTCACCACCTGGCCACAATGAGCAGTTCTTC. This chain joins TRBV18 and TRBJ2-1; D gene uncertain. This CDR3 has 13 residues. CDR1 is KGHSH, CDR2 LQKENI, per germline. V dropped 0 bases and J dropped 5 bases, with 5 bases sitting between them.

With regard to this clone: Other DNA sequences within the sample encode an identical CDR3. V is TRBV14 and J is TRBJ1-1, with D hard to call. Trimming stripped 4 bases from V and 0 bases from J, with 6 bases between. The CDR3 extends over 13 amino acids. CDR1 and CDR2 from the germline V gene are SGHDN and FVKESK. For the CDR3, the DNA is TGTGCCAGCAGCCTGACCATGAACACTGAAGCTTTCTTT. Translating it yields CASSLTMNTEAFF.

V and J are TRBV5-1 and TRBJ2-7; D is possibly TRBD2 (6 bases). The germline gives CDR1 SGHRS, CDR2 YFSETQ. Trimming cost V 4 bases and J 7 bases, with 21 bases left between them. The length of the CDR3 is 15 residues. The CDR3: CASSGGVGALYEQYF. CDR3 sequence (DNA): TGCGCCAGCAGCGGAGGGGTTGGAGCCCTCTATGAGCAGTACTTC.

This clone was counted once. The chain's CDR3 is CASSEKVVADSPLHF. In nucleotides, the CDR3 is TGTGCCAGCAGCGAAAAGGTAGTCGCGGATTCACCCCTCCACTTT. The rearrangement uses TRBV7-3 and TRBJ1-6; no firm D call. CDR1 and CDR2 (germline): SGHTA, FQGTGA. V lost 5 bases and J lost 8, with 16 bases in between. This CDR3 spans 15 amino acids. Variable domain in full (rest from reference TRBV7-3 and TRBJ1-6): GAGVSQTPSNKVTEKGKYVELRCDPISGHTALYWYRQSLGQGPEFLIYFQGTGAADDSGLPNDRFFAVRPEGSVSTLKIQRTERGDSAVYLCASSEKVVADSPLHFGNGTRLTVT.

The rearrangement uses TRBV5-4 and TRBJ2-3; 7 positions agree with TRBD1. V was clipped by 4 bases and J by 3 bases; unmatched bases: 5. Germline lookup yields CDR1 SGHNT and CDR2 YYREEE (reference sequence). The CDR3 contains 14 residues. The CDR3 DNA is TGTGCCAGCAGCACCCTACAGGGGACAGATACGCAGTATTTT. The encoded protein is CASSTLQGTDTQYF.

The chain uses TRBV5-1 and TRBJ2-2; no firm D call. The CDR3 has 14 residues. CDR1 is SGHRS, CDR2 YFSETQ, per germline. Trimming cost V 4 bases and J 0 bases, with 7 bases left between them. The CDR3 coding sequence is TGCGCCAGCAGCCATCCACCGAACACCGGGGAGCTGTTTTTT. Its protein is CASSHPPNTGELFF.

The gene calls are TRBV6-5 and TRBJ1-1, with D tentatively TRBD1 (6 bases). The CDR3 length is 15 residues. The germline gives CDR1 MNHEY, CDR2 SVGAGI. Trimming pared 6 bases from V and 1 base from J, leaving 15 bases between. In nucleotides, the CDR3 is TGTGCCAGCAGGAAGGGGACACGTAAGAACACTGAAGCTTTCTTT. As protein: CASRKGTRKNTEAFF.

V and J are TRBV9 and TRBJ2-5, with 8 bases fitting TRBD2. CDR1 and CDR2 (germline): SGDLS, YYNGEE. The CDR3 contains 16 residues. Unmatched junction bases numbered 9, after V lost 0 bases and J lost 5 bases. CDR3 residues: CASSVGALAGRETQYF. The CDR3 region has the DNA TGTGCCAGCAGCGTAGGGGCGTTAGCGGGGAGGGAGACCCAGTACTTC.

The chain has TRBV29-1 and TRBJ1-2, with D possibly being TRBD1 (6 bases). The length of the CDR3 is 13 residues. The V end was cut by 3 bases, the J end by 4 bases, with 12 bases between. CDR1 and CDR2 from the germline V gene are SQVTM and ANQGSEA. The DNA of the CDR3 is TGCAGCGTTGATCGGGGGCCCGTCTATGGCTACACCTTC. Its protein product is CSVDRGPVYGYTF.